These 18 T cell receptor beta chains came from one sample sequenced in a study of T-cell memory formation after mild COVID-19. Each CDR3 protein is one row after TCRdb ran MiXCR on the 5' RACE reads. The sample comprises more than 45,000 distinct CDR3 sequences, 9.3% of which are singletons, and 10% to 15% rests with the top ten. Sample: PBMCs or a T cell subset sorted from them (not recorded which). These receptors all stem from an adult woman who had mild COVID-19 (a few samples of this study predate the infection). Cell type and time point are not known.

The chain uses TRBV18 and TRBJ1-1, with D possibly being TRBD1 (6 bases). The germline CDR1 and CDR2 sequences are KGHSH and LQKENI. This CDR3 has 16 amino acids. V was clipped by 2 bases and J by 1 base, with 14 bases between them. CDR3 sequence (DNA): TGTGCCAGCTCACCATCACCCAGGGGACAGAACACTGAAGCTTTCTTT. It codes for CASSPSPRGQNTEAFF.

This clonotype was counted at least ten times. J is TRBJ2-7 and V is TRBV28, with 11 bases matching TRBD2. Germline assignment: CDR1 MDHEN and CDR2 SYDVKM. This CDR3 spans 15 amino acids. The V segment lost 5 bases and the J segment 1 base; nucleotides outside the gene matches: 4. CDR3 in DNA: TGTGCCAGCAGTCCGGGGACTAGCGGATCCTACGAGCAGTACTTC. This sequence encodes CASSPGTSGSYEQYF.

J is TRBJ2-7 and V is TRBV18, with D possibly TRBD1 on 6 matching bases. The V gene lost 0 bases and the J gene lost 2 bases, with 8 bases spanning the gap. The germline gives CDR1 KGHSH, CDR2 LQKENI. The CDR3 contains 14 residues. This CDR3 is CASSPPTGTYEQYF. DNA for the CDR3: TGTGCCAGCTCACCACCGACAGGAACCTACGAGCAGTACTTC.

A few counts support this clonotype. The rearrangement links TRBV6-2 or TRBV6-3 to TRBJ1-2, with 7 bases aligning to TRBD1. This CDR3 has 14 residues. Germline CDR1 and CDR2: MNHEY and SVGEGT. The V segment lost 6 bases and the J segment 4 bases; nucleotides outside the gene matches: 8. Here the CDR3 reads CASRKGALGYGYTF. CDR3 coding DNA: TGTGCCAGCAGAAAGGGGGCGCTGGGCTATGGCTACACCTTC.

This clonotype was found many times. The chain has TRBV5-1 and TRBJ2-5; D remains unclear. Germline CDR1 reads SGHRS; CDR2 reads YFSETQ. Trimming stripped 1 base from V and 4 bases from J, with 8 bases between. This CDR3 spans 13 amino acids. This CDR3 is CASSLKRRETQYF. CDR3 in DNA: TGCGCCAGCAGCTTGAAAAGGCGAGAGACCCAGTACTTC.

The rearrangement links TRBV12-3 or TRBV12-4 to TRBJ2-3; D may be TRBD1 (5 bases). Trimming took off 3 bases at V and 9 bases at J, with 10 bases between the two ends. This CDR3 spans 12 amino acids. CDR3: CASSFLDTTQYF. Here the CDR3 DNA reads TGTGCCAGCAGTTTTCTGGACACCACGCAGTATTTT.

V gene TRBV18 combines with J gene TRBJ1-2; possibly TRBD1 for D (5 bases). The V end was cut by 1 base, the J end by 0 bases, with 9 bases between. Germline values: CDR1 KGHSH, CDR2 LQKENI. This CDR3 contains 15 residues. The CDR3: CASSPRDGTNYGYTF. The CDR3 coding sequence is TGTGCCAGCTCACCACGGGACGGCACTAACTATGGCTACACCTTC.

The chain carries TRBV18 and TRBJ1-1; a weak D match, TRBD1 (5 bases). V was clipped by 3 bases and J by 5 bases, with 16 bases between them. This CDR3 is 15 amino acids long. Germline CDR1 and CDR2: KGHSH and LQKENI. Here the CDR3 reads CASSPRQLEGTEAFF. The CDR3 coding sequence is TGTGCCAGCTCACCCCGACAGTTGGAAGGAACTGAAGCTTTCTTT.

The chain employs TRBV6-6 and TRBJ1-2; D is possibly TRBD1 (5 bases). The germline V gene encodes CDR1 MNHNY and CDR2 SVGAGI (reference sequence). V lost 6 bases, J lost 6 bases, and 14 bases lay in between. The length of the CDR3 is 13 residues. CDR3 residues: CASRVPTAHGYTF. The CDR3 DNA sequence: TGTGCCAGCAGGGTACCGACAGCCCATGGCTACACCTTC.

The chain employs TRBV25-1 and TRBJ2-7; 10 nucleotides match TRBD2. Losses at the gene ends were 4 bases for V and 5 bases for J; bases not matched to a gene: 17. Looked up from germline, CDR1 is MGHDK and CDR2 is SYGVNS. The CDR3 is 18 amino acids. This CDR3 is CASSVSANLAGVIHEQYF. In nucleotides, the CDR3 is TGTGCCAGCAGTGTCTCGGCGAATCTAGCGGGAGTCATCCACGAGCAGTACTTC.

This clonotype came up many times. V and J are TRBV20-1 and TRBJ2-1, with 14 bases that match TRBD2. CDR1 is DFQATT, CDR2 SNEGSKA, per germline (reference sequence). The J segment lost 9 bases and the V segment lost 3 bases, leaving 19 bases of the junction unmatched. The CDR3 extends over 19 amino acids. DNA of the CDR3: TGCAGTGCTAGGTCTGATGGGACTAGCGGGAGTGTTCGGTCGAGTGAGCAGTTCTTC. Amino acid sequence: CSARSDGTSGSVRSSEQFF.

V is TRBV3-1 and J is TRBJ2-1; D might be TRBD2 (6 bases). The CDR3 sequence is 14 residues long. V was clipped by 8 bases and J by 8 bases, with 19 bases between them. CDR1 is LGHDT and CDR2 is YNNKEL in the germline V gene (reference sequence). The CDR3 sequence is CASCPKSGRYEQFF. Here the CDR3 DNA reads TGTGCCAGCTGCCCGAAGAGCGGGCGCTATGAGCAGTTCTTC.

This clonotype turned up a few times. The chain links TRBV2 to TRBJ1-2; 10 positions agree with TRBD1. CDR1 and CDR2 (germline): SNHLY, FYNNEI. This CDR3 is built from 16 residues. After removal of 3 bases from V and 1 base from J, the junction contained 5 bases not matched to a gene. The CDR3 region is CASSDLGQGNNYGYTF. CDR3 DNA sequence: TGTGCCAGCAGTGACTTGGGACAGGGGAATAACTATGGCTACACCTTC.

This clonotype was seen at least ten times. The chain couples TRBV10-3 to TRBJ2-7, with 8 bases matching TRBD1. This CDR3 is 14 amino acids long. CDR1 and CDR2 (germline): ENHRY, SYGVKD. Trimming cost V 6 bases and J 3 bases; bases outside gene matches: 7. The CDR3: CAISPGTGGYEQYF. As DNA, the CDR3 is TGTGCCATCAGCCCCGGGACAGGTGGCTACGAGCAGTACTTC.

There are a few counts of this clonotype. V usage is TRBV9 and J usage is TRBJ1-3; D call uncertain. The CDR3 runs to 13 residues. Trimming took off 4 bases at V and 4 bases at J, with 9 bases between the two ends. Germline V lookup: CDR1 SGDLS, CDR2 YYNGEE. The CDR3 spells CASSTTAGNTIYF. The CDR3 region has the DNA TGTGCCAGCAGCACCACAGCCGGAAACACCATATATTTT.

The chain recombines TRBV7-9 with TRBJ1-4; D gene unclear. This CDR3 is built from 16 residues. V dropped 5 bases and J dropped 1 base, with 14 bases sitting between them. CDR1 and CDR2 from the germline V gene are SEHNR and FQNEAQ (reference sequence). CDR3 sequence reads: CASSPRYGVTNEKLFF. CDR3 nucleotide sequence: TGTGCCAGCAGCCCGCGATATGGGGTAACTAATGAAAAACTGTTTTTT.

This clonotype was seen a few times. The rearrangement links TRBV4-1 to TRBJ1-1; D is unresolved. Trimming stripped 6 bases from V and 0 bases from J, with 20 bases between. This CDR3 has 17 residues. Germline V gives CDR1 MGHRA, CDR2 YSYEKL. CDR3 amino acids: CASSSVFGKDLNTEAFF. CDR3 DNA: TGCGCCAGCAGTTCCGTGTTTGGGAAAGATTTGAACACTGAAGCTTTCTTT.

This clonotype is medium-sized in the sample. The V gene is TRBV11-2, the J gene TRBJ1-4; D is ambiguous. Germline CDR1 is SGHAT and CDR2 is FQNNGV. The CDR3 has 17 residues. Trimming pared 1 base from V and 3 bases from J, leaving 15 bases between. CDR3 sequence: CASSLVNVVVANEKLFF. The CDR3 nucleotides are TGTGCCAGCAGCTTAGTCAACGTGGTTGTGGCTAATGAAAAACTGTTTTTT.